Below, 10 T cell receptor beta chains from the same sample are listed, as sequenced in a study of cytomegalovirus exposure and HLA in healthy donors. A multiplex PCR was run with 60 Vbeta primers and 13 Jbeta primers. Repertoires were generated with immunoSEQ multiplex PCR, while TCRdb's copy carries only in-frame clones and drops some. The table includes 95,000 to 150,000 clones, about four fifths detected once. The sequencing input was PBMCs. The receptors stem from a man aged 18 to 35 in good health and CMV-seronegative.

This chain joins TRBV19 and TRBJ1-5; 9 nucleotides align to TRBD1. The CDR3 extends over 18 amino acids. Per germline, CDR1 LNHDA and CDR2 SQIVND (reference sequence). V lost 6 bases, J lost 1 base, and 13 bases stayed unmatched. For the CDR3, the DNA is TGTGCCAGTAGCCGATCCGGGACAGGGTGGGCGAGCAATCAGCCCCAGCATTTT. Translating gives CASSRSGTGWASNQPQHF.

The CDR3 region has the DNA TGTGCCAGTAGAACCACAGGGGGGGACTACGAGCAGTACTTC. Translation gives CASRTTGGDYEQYF. The chain employs TRBV19 and TRBJ2-7, with D maybe TRBD1 (8 bases). This CDR3 is 14 amino acids long. Germline V gives CDR1 LNHDA, CDR2 SQIVND (reference sequence). V lost 6 bases to trimming and J lost 3 bases, with 15 bases between them. Filled out from reference TRBV19 and TRBJ2-7, the complete variable domain reads DGGITQSPKYLFRKEGQNVTLSCEQNLNHDAMYWYRQDPGQGLRLIYYSQIVNDFQKGDIAEGYSVSREKKESFPLTVTSAQKNPTAFYLCASRTTGGDYEQYFGPGTRLTVT.

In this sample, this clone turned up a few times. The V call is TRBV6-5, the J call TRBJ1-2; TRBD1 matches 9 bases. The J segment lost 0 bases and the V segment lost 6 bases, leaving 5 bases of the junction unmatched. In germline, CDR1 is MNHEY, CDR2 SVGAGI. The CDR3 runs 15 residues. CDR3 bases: TGTGCCAGCAGCTTAACAGGGGGCGCTAACTATGGCTACACCTTC. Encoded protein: CASSLTGGANYGYTF.

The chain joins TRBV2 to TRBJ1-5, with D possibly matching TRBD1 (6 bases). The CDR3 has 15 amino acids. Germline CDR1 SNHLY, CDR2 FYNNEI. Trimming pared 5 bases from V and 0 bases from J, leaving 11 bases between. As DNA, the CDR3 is TGTGCCAGCAGTTTAGACAGGTATAGCAATCAGCCCCAGCATTTT. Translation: CASSLDRYSNQPQHF.

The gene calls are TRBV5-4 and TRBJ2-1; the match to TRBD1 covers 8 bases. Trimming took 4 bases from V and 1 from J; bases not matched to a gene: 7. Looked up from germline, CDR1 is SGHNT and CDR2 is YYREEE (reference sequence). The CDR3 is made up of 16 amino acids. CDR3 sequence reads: CASSRSRDRSYNEQFF. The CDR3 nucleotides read TGTGCCAGCAGCCGGAGTCGGGACAGGTCCTACAATGAGCAGTTCTTC.

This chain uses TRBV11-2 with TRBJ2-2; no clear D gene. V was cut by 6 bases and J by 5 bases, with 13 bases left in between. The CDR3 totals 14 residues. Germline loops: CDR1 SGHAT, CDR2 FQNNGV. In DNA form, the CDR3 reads TGTGCCAGCAGGCTGCGGTATGGTACCGGGGAGCTGTTTTTT. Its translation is CASRLRYGTGELFF. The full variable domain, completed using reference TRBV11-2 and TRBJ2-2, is EAGVAQSPRYKIIEKRQSVAFWCNPISGHATLYWYQQILGQGPKLLIQFQNNGVVDDSQLPKDRFSAERLKGVDSTLKIQPAKLEDSAVYLCASRLRYGTGELFFGEGSRLTVL.

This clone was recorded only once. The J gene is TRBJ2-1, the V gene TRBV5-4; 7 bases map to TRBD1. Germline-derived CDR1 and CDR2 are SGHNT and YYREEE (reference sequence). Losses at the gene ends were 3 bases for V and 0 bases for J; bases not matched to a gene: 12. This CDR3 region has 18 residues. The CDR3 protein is CASSSDPVRGRSYNEQFF. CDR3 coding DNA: TGTGCCAGCAGCTCCGATCCCGTGAGGGGGCGCTCCTACAATGAGCAGTTCTTC.

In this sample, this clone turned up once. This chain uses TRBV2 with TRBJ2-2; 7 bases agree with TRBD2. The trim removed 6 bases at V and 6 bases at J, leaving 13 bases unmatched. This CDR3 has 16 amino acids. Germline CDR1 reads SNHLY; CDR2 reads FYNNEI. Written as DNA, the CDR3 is TGTGCCAGCAGGGACTGGGGGTGGGGGGGGTCCGGGGAGCTGTTTTTT. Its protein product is CASRDWGWGGSGELFF.

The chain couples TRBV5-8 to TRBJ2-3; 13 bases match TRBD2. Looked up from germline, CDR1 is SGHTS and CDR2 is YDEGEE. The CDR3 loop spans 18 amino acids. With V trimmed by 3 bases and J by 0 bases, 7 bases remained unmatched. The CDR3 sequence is CASSWGLAGPFSTDTQYF. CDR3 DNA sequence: TGTGCCAGCAGCTGGGGACTAGCGGGGCCCTTTAGCACAGATACGCAGTATTTT. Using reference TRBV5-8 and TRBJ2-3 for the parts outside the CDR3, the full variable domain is EAGVTQSPTHLIKTRGQQATLRCSPISGHTSVYWYQQALGLGLQFLLWYDEGEERNRGNFPPRFSGRQFPNYSSELNVNALELEDSALYLCASSWGLAGPFSTDTQYFGPGTRLTVL.

CDR3: CASSLFLAGETSYNEQFF. The CDR3 DNA sequence: TGCGCCAGCAGCTTGTTTCTAGCGGGCGAGACCTCCTACAATGAGCAGTTCTTC. The chain carries TRBV5-1 and TRBJ2-1; TRBD2 aligns across 8 bases. Germline loops: CDR1 SGHRS, CDR2 YFSETQ. The V and J ends lost 1 base and 0 bases, in that order; junction bases with no gene match: 9. The CDR3 runs to 18 residues.